Sequencing of this T cell receptor (beta chain) was carried out in a study of cytomegalovirus exposure and HLA in healthy donors. Study observations and caveats: In a later analysis, TCR association rates varied by HLA locus: DRB1 most, HLA-C fewest. Through in vitro validation, three CMV-associated chains were shown to be specific for CMV antigens. A cluster of highly shared sequence variants was likely a sequencing artifact.

Germline CDR1 LNHDA, CDR2 SQIVND (reference sequence). J gave up 4 bases and V 9 bases, and 2 bases lay outside the gene matches. The CDR3 has 12 amino acids. As regards this clone: What it recognizes is unknown.

Primers: 60 Vbeta forward and 13 Jbeta reverse. The repertoire was sequenced with immunoSEQ multiplex PCR; TCRdb's copy has only in-frame clones and lacks some. The table shows roughly 140,000 clones, with 64% occurring only once. This receptor was taken from a woman aged 30 to 39 in good health and CMV-seropositive. Sequences were obtained from PBMCs. The V and J genes are TRBV19 and TRBJ1-3; 8 bases fit TRBD1. This CDR3 is CASGTGGNTIYF. CDR3 sequence (DNA): TGTGCCAGCGGGACAGGCGGAAACACCATATATTTT.